The next 19 T cell receptor beta chains were all read from a single sample in a study of blood T cell repertoires in COVID-19. The protocol was immunoSEQ multiplex PCR, while the TCRdb copy is restricted to in-frame clones and leaves out a portion. The sample holds about 200,000 clones, around 80% seen once. The sample comprised peripheral blood. The receptors derive from a human donor in a cohort sampled during active COVID-19.

This chain links TRBV5-1 with TRBJ1-1, with unresolved D. V dropped 4 bases and J dropped 0 bases, with 7 bases sitting between them. The CDR3 length is 13 residues. The germline CDR1 and CDR2 sequences are SGHRS and YFSETQ. The CDR3 region is CASSHYLNTEAFF. The CDR3 DNA reads as TGCGCCAGCAGCCACTATCTGAACACTGAAGCTTTCTTT.

The gene calls are TRBV28 and TRBJ2-2; 7 bases fit TRBD1. This CDR3 is 15 amino acids long. Germline CDR1 is MDHEN and CDR2 is SYDVKM. J lost 5 bases, V lost 7 bases, and 10 bases had no gene match. Here the CDR3 reads CASTQSGQMTGELFF. CDR3 in DNA: TGTGCCAGCACTCAATCGGGACAGATGACCGGGGAGCTGTTTTTT.

This clone was picked up one time. The chain uses TRBV7-9 and TRBJ2-1; 10 nucleotides line up with TRBD2. Unmatched junction bases numbered 4, after V lost 5 bases and J lost 0 bases. Germline V CDR1 and CDR2: SEHNR, FQNEAQ (reference sequence). CDR3 length equals 16 residues. Written as DNA, the CDR3 is TGTGCCAGCAGCCCCACTAGCGGGAACTCCTACAATGAGCAGTTCTTC. It yields the protein CASSPTSGNSYNEQFF.

The chain employs TRBV15 and TRBJ2-4, with D unclear. The V gene's germline CDR1 is LNHNV and CDR2 YYDKDF (reference sequence). This CDR3 comprises 18 residues. The ends were cut back, 0 bases at V and 3 bases at J, with 18 bases in the middle. CDR3 residues: CATSRDLQAGDDKNIQYF. CDR3 nucleotides: TGTGCCACCAGCAGAGATCTCCAAGCAGGCGACGACAAAAACATTCAGTACTTC.

This chain connects TRBV28 to TRBJ1-2; 7 nucleotides match TRBD1. The trim removed 2 bases at V and 4 bases at J, leaving 7 bases unmatched. This CDR3 region has 15 residues. CDR1 and CDR2 from the germline V gene are MDHEN and SYDVKM. The CDR3 loop is CASSLTGTEIYGYTF. As DNA, the CDR3 is TGTGCCAGCAGTTTAACCGGGACAGAGATCTATGGCTACACCTTC.

Here the CDR3 DNA reads TGTGCCAGCTCACCTGCTAGCCTCAGAGGAACCGGGGAGCTGTTTTTT. Translation: CASSPASLRGTGELFF. V gene TRBV18 combines with J gene TRBJ2-2, with D perhaps TRBD2 (5 bases). This CDR3 region has 16 residues. The V gene lost 3 bases and the J gene lost 5 bases, with 16 bases spanning the gap. Per the germline V gene, CDR1 is KGHSH and CDR2 is LQKENI.

This chain uses TRBV28 with TRBJ2-5; 8 bases align to TRBD1. Losses at the gene ends were 5 bases for V and 4 bases for J; bases not matched to a gene: 3. This CDR3 region has 13 residues. In germline, CDR1 is MDHEN, CDR2 SYDVKM. The CDR3 coding sequence is TGTGCCAGCAGTAGACAGGGGTTAGAGACCCAGTACTTC. Its protein product is CASSRQGLETQYF.

The chain has TRBV2 and TRBJ1-5; perhaps TRBD1 as D (6 bases). The CDR3 length is 15 residues. CDR1 is SNHLY, CDR2 FYNNEI, per germline. Trimming cost V 5 bases and J 0 bases, with 11 bases left between them. CDR3: CASSQQGTSNQPQHF. In nucleotides, the CDR3 is TGTGCCAGCAGTCAACAGGGCACTAGCAATCAGCCCCAGCATTTT. The variable domain in full, with the rest retrieved from reference TRBV2 and TRBJ1-5, is EPEVTQTPSHQVTQMGQEVILRCVPISNHLYFYWYRQILGQKVEFLVSFYNNEISEKSEIFDDQFSVERPDGSNFTLKIRSTKLEDSAMYFCASSQQGTSNQPQHFGDGTRLSIL.

The J gene is TRBJ2-7, the V gene TRBV24-1; TRBD2 agrees at 8 bases. This CDR3 spans 14 amino acids. Trimming cost V 4 bases and J 2 bases; bases outside gene matches: 3. Germline V gene lookup returns CDR1 KGHDR and CDR2 SFDVKD. Here the CDR3 reads CATSDTSGTYEQYF. The CDR3 DNA is TGTGCCACCAGTGACACTAGCGGAACCTACGAGCAGTACTTC.

This clone was seen a few times. This sequence joins TRBV5-4 and TRBJ2-7; 7 bases map to TRBD2. CDR3 length equals 13 residues. In germline, CDR1 is SGHNT, CDR2 YYREEE (reference sequence). J gave up 5 bases and V 7 bases, and 9 bases lay outside the gene matches. The CDR3 DNA reads as TGTGCCAGCGCTCACGGGGACTACGACGAGCAGTACTTC. It codes for CASAHGDYDEQYF.

This chain joins TRBV27 and TRBJ2-6, with TRBD1 as a possible D gene (6 bases). CDR1 MNHEY and CDR2 SMNVEV come from the germline V gene (reference sequence). The V and J ends lost 5 bases and 3 bases respectively, with 8 bases between them. The CDR3 has 14 amino acids. CDR3 nucleotides: TGTGCCAGCAGTACAGGGTTTGGGGCCAACGTCCTGACTTTC. Protein sequence: CASSTGFGANVLTF.

This clone appeared a few times. A read error may account for a junction end that differs from germline. The rearrangement uses TRBV18 and TRBJ1-1; D gene ambiguous. The germline CDR1 and CDR2 sequences are KGHSH and LQKENI. The CDR3 sequence is 12 residues long. Here the CDR3 DNA reads TGTGCCAGCTCACTGGCAAACAATGAAGCTTTCTTT. Protein: CASSLANNEAFF.

This clone was counted between two and nine times. The genes are TRBV29-1 and TRBJ2-3; 11 bases are a match to TRBD2. The junction had 8 bases not matched to a gene; V was cut back by 2 bases and J by 4 bases. CDR1 and CDR2 (germline): SQVTM, ANQGSEA. This CDR3 is built from 16 residues. The CDR3 here is CSVELNSGRVSDTQYF. For the CDR3, the DNA is TGCAGCGTTGAATTGAATAGCGGGAGGGTATCAGATACGCAGTATTTT.

The chain combines TRBV6-6 with TRBJ1-5; a possible D gene is TRBD1 (5 bases). The CDR3 is 14 amino acids. V lost 7 bases and J 1 base, leaving 11 bases between the germline ends. Per the germline V gene, CDR1 is MNHNY and CDR2 is SVGAGI (reference sequence). CDR3 nucleotides: TGTGCCAGCAACCGGGGGGAAAGCAATCAGCCCCAGCATTTT. Translation: CASNRGESNQPQHF.

V usage is TRBV6-1 and J usage is TRBJ2-4; the D is unclear. Germline CDR1 is MNHNS and CDR2 is SASEGT. Trimming took off 1 base at V and 1 base at J, with 5 bases between the two ends. The CDR3 has 14 amino acids. The CDR3 DNA follows: TGTGCCAGCAGTGAAGGGCACGCCAAAAACATTCAGTACTTC. Translated, it gives CASSEGHAKNIQYF.

The chain uses TRBV9 and TRBJ2-7; D not certain. Trimming pared 0 bases from V and 0 bases from J, leaving 10 bases between. The CDR3 loop spans 15 amino acids. The germline V gene has CDR1 SGDLS and CDR2 YYNGEE. CDR3 amino acids: CASSVGLLPSYEQYF. CDR3 nucleotides: TGTGCCAGCAGCGTAGGGCTCCTCCCCTCCTACGAGCAGTACTTC.

The V and J genes are TRBV28 and TRBJ2-7; D gene unclear. This CDR3 is built from 14 residues. Germline loops: CDR1 MDHEN, CDR2 SYDVKM. Between the trimmed V and J ends, which lost 5 bases and 4 bases, there was a span of 15 bases. CDR3 sequence reads: CASSPPHNLYEQYF. CDR3 in DNA: TGTGCCAGCAGTCCCCCGCATAACCTATACGAGCAGTACTTC. Based on the CDR3 plus reference TRBV28 and TRBJ2-7, the full variable domain is DVKVTQSSRYLVKRTGEKVFLECVQDMDHENMFWYRQDPGLGLRLIYFSYDVKMKEKGDIPEGYSVSREKKERFSLILESASTNQTSMYLCASSPPHNLYEQYFGPGTRLTVT.

This rearrangement joins TRBV11-2 to TRBJ1-1; D is uncertain. Trimming removed 5 bases at V and 4 bases at J, with 11 bases between. The CDR3 is 13 amino acids. Per germline, CDR1 SGHAT and CDR2 FQNNGV. CDR3 in amino acids: CASSLTYSTEAFF. For the CDR3, the DNA is TGTGCCAGCAGCCTGACATACAGCACTGAAGCTTTCTTT.

Only a few counts were recorded for this clone. This chain joins TRBV6-6 and TRBJ1-1; D possibly corresponds to TRBD1 (6 bases). CDR1 and CDR2 (germline): MNHNY, SVGAGI (reference sequence). V was trimmed by 5 bases and J by 7 bases, leaving 14 bases between them. The CDR3 is 13 amino acids. CDR3 in amino acids: CASSPPTGNEAFF. The CDR3 DNA reads as TGTGCCAGCAGTCCGCCTACAGGGAATGAAGCTTTCTTT.